The source of this T cell receptor beta chain is a study of cytomegalovirus exposure and HLA in healthy donors. In the PCR, 60 Vbeta and 13 Jbeta primers were used. Some clones are missing from TCRdb's copy, which holds only in-frame ones; the method was immunoSEQ multiplex PCR. The sample table sets out fewer than 70,000 clones. The length of the CDR3 is 14 residues. The germline gives CDR1 MNHEY, CDR2 SVGAGI. Deletions cut 2 bases from V and 1 base from J, with 8 bases between. Sequencing used PBMCs. This TCR came from a woman between 18 and 30 years old in good health and CMV-seronegative. The chain carries TRBV6-5 and TRBJ1-1; D remains unclear. CDR3 nucleotide sequence: TGTGCCAGCAGTTACCGCGAGGGGAACACTGAAGCTTTCTTT. This translates into CASSYREGNTEAFF.